This T cell receptor beta chain was profiled in a study of shared clonotypes between healthy human individuals. Donors comprised healthy HIV-negative adults lacking recent acute infections or vaccinations. Measured with immunoSEQ multiplex PCR; TCRdb has only the in-frame clones, and not every one. The sample lists about 480,000 clones; about 80% were seen once. CDR3 length equals 13 residues. Deletions cut 4 bases from V and 6 bases from J, with 12 bases between. Germline lookup yields CDR1 SGHTA and CDR2 FQGNSA. The chain carries TRBV7-2 and TRBJ1-1; D remains unclear. The sample was PBMCs. The sequence derives from a woman in her thirties or forties in good health. Some clones in this sample may be carry-over from other donors' samples. Here the CDR3 reads CASSSNTGAEAFF. In DNA, the CDR3 is TGTGCCAGCAGCTCGAATACCGGGGCTGAAGCTTTCTTT.